This note documents a single T cell receptor (beta chain) sequence. This clonotype appeared a few times. The antigen this receptor binds is unknown. The sample holds no much larger clone one base away, and base qualities are not on file. Trimming takes 0 bases off V and 5 bases off J; junction bases not matched to a gene: 5. Via the germline V gene (reference sequence), CDR1 is DFQATT and CDR2 SNEGSKA. The CDR3 holds 15 amino acids from the cysteine to the phenylalanine. Only CDR3 DNA remains: 45 bases, in frame from the first base. Per the publication, the treatment or condition label means: approximately 10-day PBMC culture with coronavirus spike peptide pools or control peptides (ViraFEST assay). The ViraFEST assay, used in the study, expanded antigen-specific T cells with peptide pools and then identified the expanded clonotypes through TCR sequencing. Positive SARS-CoV-2 PCR tests in the convalescent patients dated from March to December 2020, before Alpha, Beta and Delta variants emerged in the United States. Each well held about 1.8 million PBMCs cultured with roughly 10 ug/ml peptide pools in IMDM containing around 5% human AB serum and roughly 10 IU/ml IL-2. On days 3 and 7, half of the culture medium was replaced with fresh IL-2-containing medium. After 10 days of culture, CD4+ T cells were isolated by negative selection with the EasySep CD4+ T cell isolation kit. Ficoll-Paque Plus gradient centrifugation was used to isolate PBMCs from whole blood, and the isolated PBMCs were then either used fresh or cryopreserved at -140C. In general, triplicate wells were set up for every culture condition.

The source of the sample is a study of vaccination and CD4 T cells after COVID-19 (dated 2022 in TCRdb). For the wider study: Every convalescent patient had a positive nasal swab PCR test for SARS-CoV-2, with mild disease in nine or ten patients and severe disease in one. Six males and four females were included in the convalescent cohort, with two Hispanic individuals, seven Caucasians, two Asians and one multiracial person represented. Participants got two doses of the Pfizer-BioNTech BNT162b2 vaccine (n=8) or two doses of the Moderna mRNA-1273 vaccine (n=2). Post-COVID blood samples were collected from convalescent patients a median of about 92 days after diagnosis, with a range of roughly 35 to 170 days. The time from the second vaccine dose to post-vaccine blood sampling had a median of approximately 72 days and ranged from roughly 13 to 241 days. The cultures were stimulated with overlapping spike peptide pools from SARS-CoV-2 and from the common cold coronaviruses HCoV-NL63, HCoV-OC43 and HCoV-229E. Control cultures used a CEFX viral epitope pool as positive control, an HIV-1 Nef peptide pool as negative control, or no peptide. In nine to eleven COVID-19 convalescent patients and a few infection-naive healthy vaccine recipients, researchers compared the spike-specific CD4+ TCR repertoire from before mRNA vaccination with the repertoire from after.

Receptor amplification or capture employed PCR. TCR sequencing of DNA from cultured CD4+ T cells used the Oncomine TCR Beta short-read assay at the Johns Hopkins FTIC core. The QIAamp micro DNA kit was used to extract genomic DNA from the cultured CD4+ T cells. Oncomine TCR Beta libraries made from cultured CD4+ T cells were pooled using unique dual indexes and sequenced on an Illumina iSeq 100. The authors' pipeline ran thus. Non-productive sequences were removed, and CDR3s that did not start with C, did not end with F or W, or were shorter than 7 amino acids were discarded. Antigen-specific clonotypes were identified using the MANAFEST web application through comparison of peptide-stimulated wells with reference and other culture wells. To be called positive, a clone needed an FDR below 0.05, an odds ratio above 5, and a productive frequency above 0.1% in at least two of three replicate wells. A clonotype counted as cross-reactive if it showed significant expansion both in the SARS-CoV-2 spike wells and in at least one common cold coronavirus spike condition. Levenshtein distances (stringdist) and unrooted phylogenetic trees (ape) in R version 3.6.1 were used to assess CDR3 homology. The public reads were quality trimmed at Q25 with fastp and then assembled into clones with MiXCR by TCRdb, keeping productive beta chains. Each CDR3 protein appears once, grouped with its most common genes and DNA. TCRdb, not the original authors, processed these V and J calls. The sample table lists some 14,000 distinct CDR3 sequences, roughly 31% of them with a count of one. Of the sample, around a sixth falls within the top ten clones.

The research as a whole found: Among convalescent patients, a median approximately 88% of the SARS-CoV-2-reactive clones seen after vaccination appeared only after vaccination, which suggests priming specific to the vaccine. Although the median number of SARS-CoV-2-reactive clonotypes went up from roughly 20 after infection to 35 to 40 after vaccination, the increase was not significant. Relatively few convalescent patients were included in the study, and early timepoints after natural infection were not analyzed. Of the vaccine-specific clones in convalescent patients, 304 of 307, or nearly all, reacted only to SARS-CoV-2 spike and did not cross-react with common cold coronaviruses.

The specimen was cultured CD4+ T cells from blood. Here the chain combines TRBV20-1 and TRBJ2-3; 10 central nucleotides agree with TRBD2. The clonotype originates from a human donor with COVID-19. The nucleotides are TGCAGTGCTAGAGATGCGACTAGCGGGTTAGATACGCAGTATTTT. Protein translation: CSARDATSGLDTQYF.